Listed below are T cell receptor beta chains from one sample, sequenced in a study of OX40 agonist ivuxolimab in advanced cancers. The assay was immunoSEQ multiplex PCR, and TCRdb's table has in-frame clones only and misses some. The sample holds fewer than 75,000 clones, about 91% seen once. The specimen comprised CD4+ or CD8+ T cells sorted from blood, sampled in a trial of the OX40 agonist ivuxolimab. These receptors originate from an adult with an advanced solid tumor such as melanoma, head and neck, liver or kidney cancer. The CDR3 runs from the conserved cysteine through the conserved F or W. Fields, in order: clone size, V gene, CDR3 length, D gene, J gene, CDR3 DNA, CDR3 protein. The D gene is left open where the match is weak. Only some rows state a clone size, as once, few, many or a class for expanded clones.

.	TRBV4-3	18	TRBD1	TRBJ1-5	TGCGCCAGCAGCCACCTTTATACAGGGGGAACCTTCAATCAGCCCCAGCATTTT	CASSHLYTGGTFNQPQHF
.	TRBV7-8	11	.	TRBJ2-1	TGTGCCAGCAGCAATAAGATGGGGCAGTTCTTC	CASSNKMGQFF
.	TRBV2	14	.	TRBJ1-2	.	CASSTSTDNYGYTF
.	TRBV4-3	13	.	TRBJ2-2	TGCGCCAGCAGCCAAGTCCAATCCGGGGAGCTGTTTTTT	CASSQVQSGELFF
.	TRBV25-1	13	.	TRBJ2-2	TGTGCCAGCAGTGACAGGAACACCGGGGAGCTGTTTTTT	CASSDRNTGELFF
.	TRBV5-1	13	TRBD1	TRBJ2-7	TGCGCCAGCAGCCCAGGGGGAAGGTACGAGCAGTACTTC	CASSPGGRYEQYF
.	TRBV29-1	13	.	TRBJ2-3	TGCAGCGTTGACGGACAGTCCACAGATACGCAGTATTTT	CSVDGQSTDTQYF
.	TRBV5-1	17	TRBD1	TRBJ1-1	TGCGCCAGCAGCTTTGGTTCAGGGACAGAAGCGAACACTGAAGCTTTCTTT	CASSFGSGTEANTEAFF
.	TRBV10-3	15	TRBD2	TRBJ2-2	TGTGCCACCACAGGACTAGCGGAAAACACCGGGGAGCTGTTTTTT	CATTGLAENTGELFF
.	TRBV5-1	15	.	TRBJ2-7	TGCGCCAGCAGCTTCCTGGGGACTTCCCTCTACGAGCAGTACTTC	CASSFLGTSLYEQYF
.	TRBV2	15	TRBD2	TRBJ2-3	TGTGCCAGCAGTGAAGGGGCGGGAGTAACAGATACGCAGTATTTT	CASSEGAGVTDTQYF
.	TRBV28	13	.	TRBJ2-5	TGTGCCAGCACCCAGGACAATATGCAGACCCAGTACTTC	CASTQDNMQTQYF
.	TRBV28	14	TRBD1	TRBJ2-7	TGTGCCAGCAGGGCAGGGGGACCCCCCTACGAGCAGTACTTC	CASRAGGPPYEQYF
once	TRBV5-1	13	.	TRBJ1-1	TGCGCCAGCAGCACCAACCGGGACAAGGAAGCTTTCTTT	CASSTNRDKEAFF
.	TRBV5-1	14	.	TRBJ2-1	TGCGCCAGCAGCTGGGACTCATCCTACAATGAGCAGTTCTTC	CASSWDSSYNEQFF
.	TRBV19	15	.	TRBJ1-5	TGTGCCAGTAGTTTAGAGGGGAATAGCAATCAGCCCCAGCATTTT	CASSLEGNSNQPQHF
.	TRBV30	17	.	TRBJ1-6	TGTGCCTGGAGGGATTCGGGACGAAGCTCCTATAATTCACCCCTCCACTTT	CAWRDSGRSSYNSPLHF
.	TRBV19	17	TRBD2	TRBJ2-2	TGTGCCAGTAGTCACCGGACTAGCGGGAGCCTCTTGGGGGAGCTGTTTTTT	CASSHRTSGSLLGELFF
.	TRBV6-1	15	.	TRBJ2-2	TGTGCCGCGTACCGAGGCCGGGACTTCGCCCGGGAGCTGTTTTTT	CAAYRGRDFARELFF
.	TRBV25-1	15	TRBD1	TRBJ1-4	TGTGCCAGCAGTTTCCCGGGACAGGGATATGAAAAACTGTTTTTT	CASSFPGQGYEKLFF
once	TRBV7-3	13	.	TRBJ2-1	TGTGCCAGCAGCCCAAATTATGTGAATGAGCAGTTCTTC	CASSPNYVNEQFF
few	TRBV5-1	18	TRBD2	TRBJ2-2	TGCGCCAGCAGCTTGGCACGCGGGAGGGCCCGAGTCACCGGGGAGCTGTTTTTT	CASSLARGRARVTGELFF
.	TRBV14	16	.	TRBJ2-5	TGTGCCAGCAGCCAAGATCCCCACCCGGGCCAAGAGACCCAGTACTTC	CASSQDPHPGQETQYF
.	TRBV28	15	.	TRBJ2-2	TGTGCCAGCAGTTCGCTTTCGTACCGCACCGGGGAGCTGTTTTTT	CASSSLSYRTGELFF
.	TRBV11-2	12	.	TRBJ2-1	TGTGCCAGCAGTTTCGGGGGAACCACGCAGTTCTTC	CASSFGGTTQFF
.	TRBV6-4	11	.	TRBJ2-5	TGTGCCAGCAGCTCGGGGGAGACCCAGTACTTC	CASSSGETQYF
.	TRBV27	14	TRBD1	TRBJ2-7	TGTGCCAGCAGTTTAATGGGACAGGGGTACGAGCAGTACTTC	CASSLMGQGYEQYF
.	TRBV4-2	12	.	TRBJ1-2	TGTGCCAGCAGCCAACCGGACTATGGCTACACCTTC	CASSQPDYGYTF
.	TRBV10-1	14	TRBD2	TRBJ2-7	TGCGCCAGCAGCCGTTCTAGCGGGAGCTACGAGCAGTACTTC	CASSRSSGSYEQYF
few	TRBV18	17	.	TRBJ2-2	TGTGCCAGCTCACCAATGATAGCCGCAAAGAACACCGGGGAGCTGTTTTTT	CASSPMIAAKNTGELFF
.	TRBV18	14	.	TRBJ2-2	TGTGCCAGCTCAGATCAGTCTAACACCGGGGAGCTGTTTTTT	CASSDQSNTGELFF
.	TRBV6-5	14	.	TRBJ1-5	TGTGCCAGCAGCTCAACAGTGATGAATCAGCCCCAGCATTTT	CASSSTVMNQPQHF
.	TRBV7-2	15	TRBD2	TRBJ2-5	TGTGCCAGCAGCTTTAGCGGGAGCGGCAGGGAGACCCAGTACTTC	CASSFSGSGRETQYF
.	TRBV10-3	13	.	TRBJ1-1	TGTGCCACGGCGACAGGAGTGAACACTGAAGCTTTCTTT	CATATGVNTEAFF
.	TRBV7-3	13	.	TRBJ1-2	TGTGCCAGCAGCTTAGATTCAGGAAATGGCTACACCTTC	CASSLDSGNGYTF
.	TRBV5-5	18	TRBD1	TRBJ1-5	TGTGCCAGCAGCTCCGGGACAGGGAGAGGAGTAAGCAATCAGCCCCAGCATTTT	CASSSGTGRGVSNQPQHF
.	TRBV7-2	15	TRBD1	TRBJ2-1	TGTGCCAGCAGCCCAGGGACAGGGGTAACAAATGAGCAGTTCTTC	CASSPGTGVTNEQFF
.	TRBV5-6	16	.	TRBJ2-2	TGTGCCAGCAGCTCGGTCCGGGGTGCGGGGACCGGGGAGCTGTTTTTT	CASSSVRGAGTGELFF
.	TRBV10-2	14	.	TRBJ1-2	TGCGCCAGCAGTTGGAGGGGAGGAAACTATGGCTACACCTTC	CASSWRGGNYGYTF
.	TRBV15	15	.	TRBJ1-1	TGTGCCACCAGCAGAGAGGGATCAGGTTACACTGAAGCTTTCTTT	CATSREGSGYTEAFF
.	TRBV20-1	11	.	TRBJ2-3	TGCAGTGCAATCCTTGCAGATACGCAGTATTTT	CSAILADTQYF
once	TRBV9	15	.	TRBJ2-7	TGTGCCAGCAGCGTAGGTTTAGGGGTGCAGCTCGAGCAGTACTTC	CASSVGLGVQLEQYF
.	TRBV6-6	14	TRBD1	TRBJ2-2	TGTGCCAGCAGTTGGGACAGAAACACCGGGGAGCTGTTTTTT	CASSWDRNTGELFF
few	TRBV2	14	.	TRBJ1-2	TGTGCCAGCAGGGCCGGGACATCTAACTATGGCTACACCTTC	CASRAGTSNYGYTF
.	TRBV4-1	15	.	TRBJ1-5	TGCGCCAGCAGCCAGTGGCAGTATAGCAATCAGCCCCAGCATTTT	CASSQWQYSNQPQHF
.	TRBV28	15	TRBD1	TRBJ2-3	TGTGCCAGCAGTTCAGGGGGCTCAAGGGCAGATACGCAGTATTTT	CASSSGGSRADTQYF
.	TRBV5-4	13	.	TRBJ2-1	TGTGCCAGCAGCCAAGTAGGAAACAATGAGCAGTTCTTC	CASSQVGNNEQFF
.	TRBV9	15	.	TRBJ2-6	TGTGCCAGCAGCGGTCACGTCTCTGGGGCCAACGTCCTGACTTTC	CASSGHVSGANVLTF
few	TRBV5-1	13	.	TRBJ1-1	TGCGCCAGCAGGGGGGATCAGTACTCTGAAGCTTTCTTT	CASRGDQYSEAFF
.	TRBV7-9	18	TRBD2	TRBJ2-2	TGTGCCAGCAGCTTAGGAACGCTAGCGGGAGAACGGACCGGGGAGCTGTTTTTT	CASSLGTLAGERTGELFF
.	TRBV5-4	13	.	TRBJ2-2	TGTGCCAGCAGCTTGCGGGTCACCGGGGAGCTGTTTTTT	CASSLRVTGELFF
.	TRBV18	14	TRBD2	TRBJ2-3	TGTGCCAGCTCATCGACTAGCGGCACAGATACGCAGTATTTT	CASSSTSGTDTQYF
.	TRBV10-1	14	.	TRBJ1-1	TGCGCCAGCAGTCGTGACATCGGGAGCACTGAAGCTTTCTTT	CASSRDIGSTEAFF
once	TRBV29-1	13	.	TRBJ2-1	TGCAGCGTTGACAGGGGTAAGGGCAATGAGCAGTTCTTC	CSVDRGKGNEQFF